Each of the 14 T cell receptor beta chains below was sequenced from the same sample in a study of blood T cell repertoires in COVID-19. Here immunoSEQ multiplex PCR was the method, and the copy in TCRdb shows in-frame clones only, minus some. The sample yields some 400,000 clones, around 90% seen once. Sequencing was carried out using peripheral blood. Every receptor here comes from a man aged 18 to 30 with active or convalescent COVID-19.

Comments on this clone: Other DNA variants within this sample encode the same CDR3. CDR3 coding DNA: TGTGCCAGCAGTTTGGGTGCGGGTGACTATGGCTACACCTTC. As protein: CASSLGAGDYGYTF. V gene TRBV28 combines with J gene TRBJ1-2; D gene uncertain. Germline assignment: CDR1 MDHEN and CDR2 SYDVKM. V was pared by 3 bases and J by 3 bases, with 11 bases between. The CDR3 spans 14 residues.

This clone occurred a few times. The junction shows a germline mismatch at one end, possibly a read error. The chain couples TRBV3-1 (or the pseudogene TRBV3-2) to TRBJ2-6; D may be TRBD1 (5 bases). CDR1 LGHDT and CDR2 YNNKEL come from the germline V gene (reference sequence). The length of the CDR3 is 17 residues. CDR3: CASSQTWGYSGANVLTF. The CDR3 DNA reads TGTGCCAGCAGCCAGACCTGGGGTTACTCTGGGGCCAACGTGCTGACTTTC.

This chain connects TRBV28 to TRBJ1-4; possibly TRBD1 for D (5 bases). Germline assignment: CDR1 MDHEN and CDR2 SYDVKM. The CDR3 is made up of 12 amino acids. The germline V and J ends were trimmed by 10 bases and 5 bases, with 11 bases remaining between them. The CDR3 is CATRQTNEKLFF. In DNA, the CDR3 is TGTGCCACCCGACAGACAAATGAAAAACTGTTTTTT. Full variable domain (outside the CDR3, taken from reference TRBV28 and TRBJ1-4): DVKVTQSSRYLVKRTGEKVFLECVQDMDHENMFWYRQDPGLGLRLIYFSYDVKMKEKGDIPEGYSVSREKKERFSLILESASTNQTSMYLCATRQTNEKLFFGSGTQLSVL.

The V and J genes are TRBV25-1 and TRBJ2-1; no clear D. This CDR3 comprises 18 residues. The ends were cut back, 1 base at V and 4 bases at J, with 20 bases in the middle. Germline lookup yields CDR1 MGHDK and CDR2 SYGVNS. This CDR3 is CASSEFHGISRGYNEQFF. The CDR3 bases are TGTGCCAGCAGTGAATTTCATGGTATATCCAGAGGATACAATGAGCAGTTCTTC.

V gene TRBV24-1 combines with J gene TRBJ2-7, with D hard to call. Germline V gives CDR1 KGHDR, CDR2 SFDVKD. The V end lost 1 base, the J end lost 5 bases, and 8 bases lay between the germline ends. The CDR3 runs to 13 residues. The CDR3 DNA reads TGTGCCACCAGTGATTTTTCACTCCACGAGCAGTACTTC. It codes for CATSDFSLHEQYF.

This chain links TRBV27 with TRBJ1-2; possible D gene TRBD1, 5 bases. The CDR3 spans 15 residues. The germline V and J ends were trimmed by 4 bases and 2 bases, with 14 bases remaining between them. In germline, CDR1 is MNHEY, CDR2 SMNVEV (reference sequence). The CDR3 is CASSYNGHINYGYTF. CDR3 in DNA: TGTGCCAGCAGTTATAACGGACACATAAACTATGGCTACACCTTC.

The chain links TRBV6-5 to TRBJ1-2, with D possibly TRBD1 on 5 matching bases. The germline V gene has CDR1 MNHEY and CDR2 SVGAGI. Trimming shortened V by 2 bases and J by 2 bases, and 9 bases separated the two germline ends. The CDR3 runs 14 residues. CDR3 DNA: TGTGCCAGCAGTTACGACAGATTAAACTATGGCTACACCTTC. It codes for CASSYDRLNYGYTF.

With regard to this clone: Other DNA sequences in this specimen translate into the identical CDR3. This chain connects TRBV27 to TRBJ1-5, with a tentative D call TRBD1 (5 bases). Germline V gene sequence: CDR1 MNHEY, CDR2 SMNVEV (reference sequence). The CDR3 loop spans 14 amino acids. The V gene lost 2 bases and the J gene lost 2 bases, with 7 bases spanning the gap. The CDR3 loop reads CASSLQGGNQPQHF. The CDR3 coding sequence is TGTGCCAGCAGTTTACAGGGTGGCAATCAGCCCCAGCATTTT.

This clone was picked up a small number of times. The rearrangement uses TRBV6-5 and TRBJ1-1; 9 bases are a match to TRBD1. The V gene's germline CDR1 is MNHEY and CDR2 SVGAGI. The CDR3 has 15 amino acids. Trimming took 4 bases from V and 1 from J; bases not matched to a gene: 4. CDR3 nucleotides: TGTGCCAGCAGTTCCTGGGACAGGGCGAACACTGAAGCTTTCTTT. This gives the protein CASSSWDRANTEAFF.

The chain recombines TRBV9 with TRBJ2-7; D is perhaps TRBD2 (5 bases). Germline V gives CDR1 SGDLS, CDR2 YYNGEE. The CDR3 runs 14 residues. Trimming pared 4 bases from V and 2 bases from J, leaving 13 bases between. The CDR3 sequence is CASSSPWGAYEQYF. CDR3 nucleotide sequence: TGTGCCAGCAGCTCACCATGGGGAGCCTACGAGCAGTACTTC.

The chain has TRBV29-1 and TRBJ2-2; D is unresolved. Trimming removed 2 bases at V and 0 bases at J, with 4 bases between. Germline CDR1 SQVTM, CDR2 ANQGSEA. The CDR3 extends over 13 amino acids. CDR3 DNA: TGCAGCGTTGAATCTACGAACACCGGGGAGCTGTTTTTT. Its protein is CSVESTNTGELFF.

The chain links TRBV7-3 to TRBJ2-2; D ambiguous. The CDR3 sequence is 14 residues long. The germline CDR1 and CDR2 sequences are SGHTA and FQGTGA. V was pared by 0 bases and J by 2 bases, with 4 bases between. CDR3 coding DNA: TGTGCCAGCAGCTTAACACTTAACACCGGGGAGCTGTTTTTT. Its protein product is CASSLTLNTGELFF. Combining the CDR3 with reference TRBV7-3 and TRBJ2-2 gives the whole variable domain GAGVSQTPSNKVTEKGKYVELRCDPISGHTALYWYRQSLGQGPEFLIYFQGTGAADDSGLPNDRFFAVRPEGSVSTLKIQRTERGDSAVYLCASSLTLNTGELFFGEGSRLTVL.

This rearrangement joins TRBV6-6 to TRBJ2-7, with 7 bases matching TRBD2. The germline V gene has CDR1 MNHNY and CDR2 SVGAGI (reference sequence). Germline trimming cut 6 bases from V and 4 bases from J; bases unmatched to any gene: 15. CDR3 length: 16 amino acids. The CDR3 reads CASSEVASGYFYEQYF. In DNA form, the CDR3 reads TGTGCCAGCAGCGAGGTTGCTAGCGGCTACTTTTACGAGCAGTACTTC.

This chain joins TRBV25-1 and TRBJ2-1; TRBD2 matches at 10 bases. Germline CDR1 and CDR2: MGHDK and SYGVNS. V lost 6 bases, J lost 5 bases, and 4 bases stayed unmatched. CDR3 length: 14 amino acids. The CDR3 sequence: CASRSSGRHNEQFF. The DNA of the CDR3 is TGTGCCAGCAGAAGTAGCGGGAGGCACAATGAGCAGTTCTTC. Variable domain in full (rest from reference TRBV25-1 and TRBJ2-1): EADIYQTPRYLVIGTGKKITLECSQTMGHDKMYWYQQDPGMELHLIHYSYGVNSTEKGDLSSESTVSRIRTEHFPLTLESARPSHTSQYLCASRSSGRHNEQFFGPGTRLTVL.